This TCR beta chain was recovered during a study of T cell responses to AZD1222 COVID-19 vaccine. The V and J ends lost 6 bases and 12 bases respectively, with 26 bases between them. This CDR3 contains 15 residues. Germline CDR1 reads SEHNR; CDR2 reads FQNEAQ (reference sequence). Repertoires were generated with immunoSEQ multiplex PCR, while TCRdb's copy carries only in-frame clones and drops some. The data contain some 130,000 clones, more than 85% of them seen just once; the ten biggest clones take up about 2.1%. This clone was seen a handful of times. The TCR originated in an adult who received the AZD1222 COVID-19 vaccine. The sample in question was peripheral blood, obtained 28 days after the second AZD1222 dose. The chain employs TRBV7-9 and TRBJ1-1; D is undetermined. In DNA, the CDR3 is TGTGCCAGCAGTCCCGCAACGGGCTCTCTGAGTGGAACTTTCTTT. Translation: CASSPATGSLSGTFF.